This entry lists 15 T cell receptor beta chains sequenced from one sample in a study of shared clonotypes between healthy human individuals. Naive CD8 cells comprised CD45RO-negative, CCR7-positively selected cells, excluding terminally differentiated effector memory CD45RA+ cells. TCRdb's table, derived via immunoSEQ multiplex PCR, lists solely in-frame clones and lacks some. This repertoire shows 550,000 to 600,000 clones, 95% to 98% found once; its top ten account for 0.25% to 0.35%. Sequencing was carried out using naive CD8+ T cells sorted from blood. All receptors come from a man aged 25-40 years in good health.

V gene TRBV4-1 combines with J gene TRBJ2-7, with TRBD1 as a possible D gene (6 bases). Trimming left V 5 bases short and J 5 bases short, with 10 bases between. Germline lookup yields CDR1 MGHRA and CDR2 YSYEKL. The CDR3 consists of 12 residues. CDR3 sequence: CASSGTKDEQYF. CDR3 DNA: TGCGCCAGCAGCGGGACAAAGGACGAGCAGTACTTC.

This chain uses TRBV19 with TRBJ2-1, with D perhaps matching TRBD2 (6 bases). Germline V gene data show CDR1 as LNHDA and CDR2 as SQIVND (reference sequence). The CDR3 has 13 amino acids. Trimming took off 4 bases at V and 6 bases at J, with 10 bases between the two ends. The CDR3 DNA follows: TGTGCCAGTAGTAGCGGGGATATCAATGAGCAGTTCTTC. This translates into CASSSGDINEQFF.

The rearrangement links TRBV5-6 to TRBJ1-2; no reliable D call. Trimming took 4 bases from V and 10 from J, leaving 17 bases between them. Germline lookup yields CDR1 SGHDT and CDR2 YYEEEE. The CDR3 consists of 13 residues. For the CDR3, the DNA is TGTGCCAGCAGCCCCGCTTTAAAACAAGCCTACACCTTC. Its translation: CASSPALKQAYTF.

CDR3 sequence: CASSVGFLAKNIQYF. CDR3 in DNA: TGTGCCAGCAGCGTAGGGTTCTTAGCCAAAAACATTCAGTACTTC. The chain couples TRBV9 to TRBJ2-4; D is uncertain. The V end was cut by 0 bases, the J end by 0 bases, with 7 bases between. The CDR3 totals 15 residues. CDR1 is SGDLS and CDR2 is YYNGEE in the germline V gene.

The chain is built from TRBV25-1 and TRBJ2-1, with D unresolved. From germline, CDR1 is MGHDK and CDR2 SYGVNS. This CDR3 comprises 15 residues. The germline V and J ends were trimmed by 1 base and 4 bases, with 11 bases remaining between them. Here the CDR3 DNA reads TGTGCCAGCAGTGAATGGGGTACGCCTTACAATGAGCAGTTCTTC. Amino acids: CASSEWGTPYNEQFF.

V usage is TRBV15 and J usage is TRBJ2-2, with D perhaps assigned TRBD1 or TRBD2 (5 bases each). Germline CDR1 is LNHNV and CDR2 is YYDKDF (reference sequence). V shed 7 bases and J shed 4 bases, with 13 bases lying between them. This CDR3 is built from 14 residues. CDR3 region: CATNRDGRTGELFF. Written as DNA, the CDR3 is TGTGCCACCAACCGGGACGGTCGCACCGGGGAGCTGTTTTTT.

A word on this clone: A read error may account for a junction end that differs from germline. The rearrangement links TRBV7-9 to TRBJ2-3; D is unclear. The CDR3 has 12 residues. Germline V gene data show CDR1 as SEHNR and CDR2 as FQNEAQ (reference sequence). CDR3 protein: CASCLGSDTQYF. CDR3 nucleotide sequence: TGTGCCAGCTGCTTGGGGTCAGATACGCAGTATTTT.

The rearrangement uses TRBV10-3 and TRBJ2-1, with TRBD2 identical over 8 bases. This CDR3 region has 16 residues. The germline V gene has CDR1 ENHRY and CDR2 SYGVKD. V shed 3 bases, J shed 10 bases, and the junction held 14 bases outside the gene matches. For the CDR3, the DNA is TGTGCCATCAGTGACCCTAGCGGGTTCATCGGCCAAGAGCAGTTCTTC. It translates to CAISDPSGFIGQEQFF.

J is TRBJ1-1 and V is TRBV7-2; D is perhaps TRBD1 (5 bases). V was pared by 2 bases and J by 9 bases, with 19 bases between. Germline V CDR1 and CDR2: SGHTA, FQGNSA. CDR3 size: 15 residues. The CDR3 DNA reads TGTGCCAGCAGCTTATACAGGAACCAAGAAACACAAGCTTTCTTT. Translating gives CASSLYRNQETQAFF.

The rearrangement joins TRBV7-6 to TRBJ2-1, with 8 nucleotides matching TRBD2. Germline V CDR1 and CDR2: SGHVS, FNYEAQ. V trimming: 5 bases; J trimming: 7 bases; junction bases outside the gene matches: 10. The CDR3 is made up of 15 amino acids. The CDR3 DNA reads as TGTGCCAGCAGCCCCGGGAGAGGCGGGGGGAATGAGCAGTTCTTC. Translation: CASSPGRGGGNEQFF. Full variable domain (missing parts from reference TRBV7-6 and TRBJ2-1): GAGVSQSPRYKVTKRGQDVALRCDPISGHVSLYWYRQALGQGPEFLTYFNYEAQQDKSGLPNDRFSAERPEGSISTLTIQRTEQRDSAMYRCASSPGRGGGNEQFFGPGTRLTVL.

The sample holds one count of this clone. DNA for the CDR3: TGCGCCAGCAGCCAAGATGAGTATGGAACTAGCGGGAGGTTCTCCTACGAGCAGTACTTC. Translating it yields CASSQDEYGTSGRFSYEQYF. This chain joins TRBV4-1 and TRBJ2-7; 12 bases fit TRBD2. Germline trimming cut 0 bases from V and 0 bases from J; bases unmatched to any gene: 12. Looked up from germline, CDR1 is MGHRA and CDR2 is YSYEKL. The CDR3 consists of 20 residues.

Only one count was recorded for this clone. The CDR3 bases are TGTGCCAGCAGCTTAGGGACAGGCCAAGAGACCCAGTACTTC. It is translated as CASSLGTGQETQYF. The chain combines TRBV7-6 with TRBJ2-5; 7 bases fit TRBD1. This CDR3 spans 14 amino acids. J gave up 1 base and V 1 base, and 0 bases lay outside the gene matches. Germline V gene data show CDR1 as SGHVS and CDR2 as FNYEAQ.

This clone came up once. The chain combines TRBV27 with TRBJ2-7; D is unclear. CDR3 length: 14 amino acids. Trimming removed 1 base at V and 7 bases at J, with 14 bases between. Germline lookup yields CDR1 MNHEY and CDR2 SMNVEV (reference sequence). The chain's CDR3 is CASSLLPVSREQYF. The DNA for the CDR3 is TGTGCCAGCAGTTTATTGCCCGTCTCAAGGGAGCAGTACTTC.

This chain links TRBV6-5 with TRBJ2-2; 12 positions agree with TRBD2. After removal of 2 bases from V and 5 bases from J, the junction contained 3 bases not matched to a gene. This CDR3 spans 16 amino acids. CDR1 MNHEY and CDR2 SVGAGI come from the germline V gene. The CDR3 loop reads CASSYILAGGTGELFF. DNA of the CDR3: TGTGCCAGCAGTTACATACTAGCGGGAGGAACCGGGGAGCTGTTTTTT.

This chain links TRBV29-1 with TRBJ1-2, with TRBD1 matching 7 bases. The ends lost 2 bases at V and 6 bases at J; junction bases unmatched: 9. CDR1 is SQVTM, CDR2 ANQGSEA, per germline. The CDR3 covers 14 residues. Here the CDR3 reads CSVEPGQVRDGYTF. CDR3 DNA: TGCAGCGTTGAACCAGGACAGGTCCGCGATGGCTACACCTTC. The complete variable domain, with remaining parts taken from reference TRBV29-1 and TRBJ1-2, reads SAVISQKPSRDICQRGTSLTIQCQVDSQVTMMFWYRQQPGQSLTLIATANQGSEATYESGFVIDKFPISRPNLTFSTLTVSNMSPEDSSIYLCSVEPGQVRDGYTFGSGTRLTVV.